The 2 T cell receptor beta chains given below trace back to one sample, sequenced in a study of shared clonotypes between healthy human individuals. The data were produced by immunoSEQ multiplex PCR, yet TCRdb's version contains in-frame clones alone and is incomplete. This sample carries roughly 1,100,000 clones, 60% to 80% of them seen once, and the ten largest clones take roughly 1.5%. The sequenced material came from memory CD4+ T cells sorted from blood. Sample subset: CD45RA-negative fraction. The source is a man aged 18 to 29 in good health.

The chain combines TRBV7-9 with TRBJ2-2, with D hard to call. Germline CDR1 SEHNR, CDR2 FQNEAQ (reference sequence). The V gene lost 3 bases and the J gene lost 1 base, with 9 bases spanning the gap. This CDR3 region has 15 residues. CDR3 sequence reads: CASSFPTVNTGELFF. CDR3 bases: TGTGCCAGCAGCTTCCCTACCGTGAACACCGGGGAGCTGTTTTTT.

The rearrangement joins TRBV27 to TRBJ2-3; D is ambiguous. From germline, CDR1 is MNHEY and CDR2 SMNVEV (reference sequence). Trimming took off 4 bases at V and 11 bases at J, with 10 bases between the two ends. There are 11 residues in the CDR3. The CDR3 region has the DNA TGTGCCAGCAGTTCGTTCAAGGAGCAGTATTTT. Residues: CASSSFKEQYF.